The 29 T cell receptor beta chains below all came from one sample that was sequenced in a study of cytomegalovirus exposure and HLA in healthy donors. Use of 60 Vbeta and 13 Jbeta primers characterized the PCR. Generated by immunoSEQ multiplex PCR, the TCRdb table keeps only in-frame clones and is missing some. Its listing shows around 75,000 clones. The sequenced sample was PBMCs. Every receptor here comes from a man aged 35-49 years in good health and CMV-seronegative.

This rearrangement joins TRBV29-1 to TRBJ1-1; unclear D gene. V lost 4 bases to trimming and J lost 4 bases, with 13 bases between them. Germline values: CDR1 SQVTM, CDR2 ANQGSEA. The length of the CDR3 is 13 residues. The CDR3 nucleotides read TGCAGCGTTGGCAGCCACGGCGGCACTGAAGCTTTCTTT. Translation gives CSVGSHGGTEAFF.

Judged by frequency, this clone is medium-sized (0.01 to 0.1%). The V gene is TRBV28, the J gene TRBJ1-1; D possibly corresponds to TRBD1 (6 bases). The V end was cut by 7 bases, the J end by 3 bases, with 12 bases between. The CDR3 length is 13 residues. CDR1 is MDHEN and CDR2 is SYDVKM in the germline V gene. The CDR3 protein is CASKTGFDTEAFF. The CDR3 nucleotides read TGTGCCAGCAAAACAGGGTTCGACACTGAAGCTTTCTTT.

The rearrangement uses TRBV9 and TRBJ1-1, with D maybe TRBD1 (6 bases). With 6 bases removed from V and 3 bases from J, the gap between germline ends came to 15 bases. The CDR3 has 14 amino acids. Per the germline V gene, CDR1 is SGDLS and CDR2 is YYNGEE. The CDR3 DNA reads TGTGCCAGCACCCCCGGGACATATGACACTGAAGCTTTCTTT. It translates to CASTPGTYDTEAFF.

This rearrangement joins TRBV4-1 to TRBJ2-2; 13 bases are a match to TRBD2. The V and J ends lost 4 bases and 6 bases, in that order; junction bases with no gene match: 5. Per the germline V gene, CDR1 is MGHRA and CDR2 is YSYEKL. This CDR3 has 16 residues. The CDR3 DNA follows: TGCGCCAGCAGCCTACTAGCGGGGGGGCCTGCCGGGGAGCTGTTTTTT. It specifies CASSLLAGGPAGELFF.

The V and J genes are TRBV7-2 and TRBJ2-1, with TRBD1 identical over 7 bases. The germline CDR1 and CDR2 sequences are SGHTA and FQGNSA. The CDR3 runs 13 residues. V lost 5 bases and J lost 8; bases outside the gene matches: 6. The chain's CDR3 is CASSLDRVDEQFF. CDR3 nucleotides: TGTGCCAGCAGCCTCGACAGGGTCGATGAGCAGTTCTTC.

CDR3 region: CASSYGGSIAYEQYF. Written as DNA, the CDR3 is TGTGCCAGCAGTTACGGAGGGAGTATCGCCTACGAGCAGTACTTC. The rearrangement joins TRBV6-5 to TRBJ2-7, with a possible D match to TRBD2 (6 bases). This CDR3 has 15 residues. The ends were cut back, 2 bases at V and 2 bases at J, with 13 bases in the middle. From germline, CDR1 is MNHEY and CDR2 SVGAGI.

This chain joins TRBV28 and TRBJ1-2, with 8 bases matching TRBD1. V trimming: 7 bases; J trimming: 0 bases; junction bases outside the gene matches: 7. The CDR3 runs 15 residues. From germline, CDR1 is MDHEN and CDR2 SYDVKM. The CDR3 DNA sequence: TGTGCCAGCACGACCGGACAGGGAACTAACTATGGCTACACCTTC. Translated, it gives CASTTGQGTNYGYTF.

The chain recombines TRBV18 with TRBJ2-5; D remains unclear. The CDR3 runs 14 residues. The V and J ends lost 3 bases and 5 bases respectively, with 13 bases between them. The germline V gene encodes CDR1 KGHSH and CDR2 LQKENI. CDR3 nucleotides: TGTGCCAGCTCACCCCGAAGTGAGCCGGAGACCCAGTACTTC. Translated: CASSPRSEPETQYF.

V usage is TRBV5-1 and J usage is TRBJ2-5; a possible D gene is TRBD2 (5 bases). Gene TRBJ2-7 matches the end of the DNA better, so the J call may be wrong. This CDR3 has 13 residues. Per germline, CDR1 SGHRS and CDR2 YFSETQ. The CDR3 reads CASSIRESYEQYF. The DNA of the CDR3 is TGCGCCAGCAGCATCCGGGAATCCTACGAGCAGTACTTC.

This chain connects TRBV5-1 to TRBJ2-1; weak D call: TRBD2 (6 bases). The CDR3 is 15 amino acids. The germline gives CDR1 SGHRS, CDR2 YFSETQ. With 7 bases removed from V and 0 bases from J, the gap between germline ends came to 14 bases. CDR3 sequence (DNA): TGCGCCAGCCGCCTCGGGAGCGCCTCCTACAATGAGCAGTTCTTC. Translation gives CASRLGSASYNEQFF.

The gene calls are TRBV4-3 and TRBJ2-7, with 12 positions matching TRBD1. The CDR3 runs 18 residues. With 3 bases clipped from V and 5 bases from J, the junction kept 14 bases outside the gene matches. The germline V gene encodes CDR1 LGHNA and CDR2 YSLEER. The CDR3 nucleotides are TGCGCCAGCAGCCAGGTCACCGGGACAGGGGGCTTAGTAAACGAGCAGTACTTC. This encodes CASSQVTGTGGLVNEQYF.

The chain links TRBV5-1 to TRBJ2-6; the D is unclear. The germline CDR1 and CDR2 sequences are SGHRS and YFSETQ. The CDR3 sequence is 15 residues long. V lost 0 bases and J lost 0, with 4 bases in between. The CDR3 spells CASSLVSSGANVLTF. Written as DNA, the CDR3 is TGCGCCAGCAGCTTGGTCAGCTCTGGGGCCAACGTCCTGACTTTC.

The genes are TRBV29-1 and TRBJ2-1, with D tentatively TRBD1 (5 bases). The CDR3 totals 12 residues. Germline V CDR1 and CDR2: SQVTM, ANQGSEA. Between the trimmed V and J ends, which lost 7 bases and 9 bases, there was a span of 16 bases. CDR3: CSASRTRGEQFF. The CDR3 DNA reads as TGCAGCGCCTCACGCACAAGGGGTGAGCAGTTCTTC.

This sequence joins TRBV28 and TRBJ1-1; TRBD1 is a possible D gene (5 bases). CDR3 length equals 13 residues. Per the germline V gene, CDR1 is MDHEN and CDR2 is SYDVKM. The V gene lost 3 bases and the J gene lost 5 bases, with 10 bases spanning the gap. CDR3 sequence (DNA): TGTGCCAGCAGTTTGATAGGGGTAACTGAAGCTTTCTTT. Protein sequence: CASSLIGVTEAFF.

This chain uses TRBV4-1 with TRBJ2-5, with TRBD1 matching 7 bases. Per the germline V gene, CDR1 is MGHRA and CDR2 is YSYEKL. The CDR3 runs to 16 residues. V was pared by 4 bases and J by 2 bases, with 10 bases of the junction left unmatched. The CDR3 here is CASSPRAAQGQETQYF. DNA for the CDR3: TGCGCCAGCAGCCCCCGGGCCGCACAGGGGCAAGAGACCCAGTACTTC.

The genes are TRBV2 and TRBJ1-5, with 9 bases lining up with TRBD1. Germline trimming cut 6 bases from V and 1 base from J; bases unmatched to any gene: 4. This CDR3 is 15 amino acids long. Germline CDR1 reads SNHLY; CDR2 reads FYNNEI. The CDR3 loop is CASRLQGASNQPQHF. CDR3 bases: TGTGCCAGCAGACTACAGGGGGCGAGCAATCAGCCCCAGCATTTT.

The V call is TRBV6-5, the J call TRBJ1-2; 9 bases match TRBD1. Germline loops: CDR1 MNHEY, CDR2 SVGAGI. With 6 bases clipped from V and 6 bases from J, the junction kept 5 bases outside the gene matches. This CDR3 is built from 13 residues. CDR3: CASSPGTGNGYTF. CDR3 DNA sequence: TGTGCCAGCAGCCCTGGGACAGGGAATGGCTACACCTTC.

CDR3 DNA sequence: TGTGCCATCAGTGATCGCGGGACCTACGAGCAGTACTTC. Amino acids: CAISDRGTYEQYF. V gene TRBV10-3 combines with J gene TRBJ2-7, with D perhaps matching TRBD2 (6 bases). Germline V gene sequence: CDR1 ENHRY, CDR2 SYGVKD. V lost 3 bases and J lost 2, with 8 bases in between. This CDR3 region has 13 residues.

V and J are TRBV18 and TRBJ2-3; 9 nucleotides line up with TRBD2. Losses at the gene ends were 0 bases for V and 4 bases for J; bases not matched to a gene: 5. Germline V gives CDR1 KGHSH, CDR2 LQKENI. This CDR3 contains 16 residues. CDR3 residues: CASSPPRAGGSDTQYF. The CDR3 DNA reads as TGTGCCAGCTCACCACCGCGAGCGGGGGGTTCAGATACGCAGTATTTT.

The gene calls are TRBV11-2 and TRBJ1-1, with TRBD1 matching 7 bases. After removal of 1 base from V and 1 base from J, the junction contained 6 bases not matched to a gene. Germline V lookup: CDR1 SGHAT, CDR2 FQNNGV. This CDR3 comprises 16 residues. The CDR3 here is CASSLGWGDRNTEAFF. The CDR3 coding sequence is TGTGCCAGCAGCTTAGGGTGGGGGGACAGGAACACTGAAGCTTTCTTT.

This rearrangement joins TRBV5-1 to TRBJ1-4; D is undetermined. The CDR3 length is 15 residues. Germline values: CDR1 SGHRS, CDR2 YFSETQ. Trimming took 3 bases from V and 0 from J, leaving 9 bases between them. Written as DNA, the CDR3 is TGCGCCAGCAGCTATAACAGTGCAACTAATGAAAAACTGTTTTTT. Encoded protein: CASSYNSATNEKLFF. Using reference TRBV5-1 and TRBJ1-4 for the parts outside the CDR3, the full variable domain is KAGVTQTPRYLIKTRGQQVTLSCSPISGHRSVSWYQQTPGQGLQFLFEYFSETQRNKGNFPGRFSGRQFSNSRSEMNVSTLELGDSALYLCASSYNSATNEKLFFGSGTQLSVL.

V gene TRBV9 combines with J gene TRBJ1-1; D is ambiguous. The V and J ends lost 4 bases and 1 base respectively, with 11 bases between them. CDR3 length: 14 amino acids. The germline gives CDR1 SGDLS, CDR2 YYNGEE. The CDR3 region is CASSPWSRNTEAFF. CDR3 in DNA: TGTGCCAGCAGCCCGTGGAGCAGGAACACTGAAGCTTTCTTT.

CDR3 protein: CASSEGDTNFYEQYF. The CDR3 nucleotides are TGTGCCAGCAGTGAAGGAGACACGAATTTCTACGAGCAGTACTTC. This rearrangement joins TRBV2 to TRBJ2-7, with D unresolved. Between the trimmed V and J ends, which lost 1 base and 3 bases, there was a span of 13 bases. Germline loops: CDR1 SNHLY, CDR2 FYNNEI. The length of the CDR3 is 15 residues.

The chain uses TRBV25-1 and TRBJ2-1, with 8 positions matching TRBD2. The CDR3 consists of 13 residues. In germline, CDR1 is MGHDK, CDR2 SYGVNS. With 7 bases clipped from V and 7 bases from J, the junction kept 6 bases outside the gene matches. CDR3 region: CASTGGPTNEQFF. The CDR3 DNA sequence: TGTGCCAGCACGGGGGGGCCGACTAATGAGCAGTTCTTC.

This chain connects TRBV4-3 to TRBJ2-7; 7 positions agree with TRBD1. Germline V gives CDR1 LGHNA, CDR2 YSLEER. The CDR3 spans 15 residues. J gave up 1 base and V 1 base, and 4 bases lay outside the gene matches. CDR3 DNA: TGCGCCAGCAGCCAAGGGACAGGACCTTCCTACGAGCAGTACTTC. Amino acids: CASSQGTGPSYEQYF.

This chain links TRBV5-5 with TRBJ1-5; perhaps TRBD1 as D (6 bases). This CDR3 spans 15 amino acids. The V end was cut by 4 bases, the J end by 1 base, with 12 bases between. The V gene's germline CDR1 is SGHKS and CDR2 YYEKEE (reference sequence). The CDR3 nucleotides are TGTGCCAGCAGCCCCCGGCAGGGGAGCAATCAGCCCCAGCATTTT. This translates into CASSPRQGSNQPQHF.

The gene calls are TRBV4-3 and TRBJ2-1, with D perhaps TRBD2 (5 bases). Germline-derived CDR1 and CDR2 are LGHNA and YSLEER. The CDR3 is 15 residues long. Trimming took off 0 bases at V and 3 bases at J, with 9 bases between the two ends. Here the CDR3 reads CASSQESGNYNEQFF. As DNA, the CDR3 is TGCGCCAGCAGCCAAGAGTCGGGGAACTACAATGAGCAGTTCTTC.

The V and J genes are TRBV29-1 and TRBJ2-7; 12 nucleotides agree with TRBD1. In germline, CDR1 is SQVTM, CDR2 ANQGSEA. This CDR3 is built from 16 residues. J gave up 3 bases and V 4 bases, and 10 bases lay outside the gene matches. In DNA form, the CDR3 reads TGCAGCGTTGTCCACTTGGGACAGGGGGCTTACTACGAGCAGTACTTC. Its translation is CSVVHLGQGAYYEQYF.

The chain uses TRBV2 and TRBJ2-3; possibly TRBD2 for D (7 bases). Trimming removed 10 bases at V and 1 base at J, with 21 bases between. From germline, CDR1 is SNHLY and CDR2 FYNNEI. The CDR3 has 16 amino acids. The CDR3 coding sequence is TGTGCCACCCGGGGGCTAGCGGCCCCGGGCACAGATACGCAGTATTTT. It is translated as CATRGLAAPGTDTQYF.